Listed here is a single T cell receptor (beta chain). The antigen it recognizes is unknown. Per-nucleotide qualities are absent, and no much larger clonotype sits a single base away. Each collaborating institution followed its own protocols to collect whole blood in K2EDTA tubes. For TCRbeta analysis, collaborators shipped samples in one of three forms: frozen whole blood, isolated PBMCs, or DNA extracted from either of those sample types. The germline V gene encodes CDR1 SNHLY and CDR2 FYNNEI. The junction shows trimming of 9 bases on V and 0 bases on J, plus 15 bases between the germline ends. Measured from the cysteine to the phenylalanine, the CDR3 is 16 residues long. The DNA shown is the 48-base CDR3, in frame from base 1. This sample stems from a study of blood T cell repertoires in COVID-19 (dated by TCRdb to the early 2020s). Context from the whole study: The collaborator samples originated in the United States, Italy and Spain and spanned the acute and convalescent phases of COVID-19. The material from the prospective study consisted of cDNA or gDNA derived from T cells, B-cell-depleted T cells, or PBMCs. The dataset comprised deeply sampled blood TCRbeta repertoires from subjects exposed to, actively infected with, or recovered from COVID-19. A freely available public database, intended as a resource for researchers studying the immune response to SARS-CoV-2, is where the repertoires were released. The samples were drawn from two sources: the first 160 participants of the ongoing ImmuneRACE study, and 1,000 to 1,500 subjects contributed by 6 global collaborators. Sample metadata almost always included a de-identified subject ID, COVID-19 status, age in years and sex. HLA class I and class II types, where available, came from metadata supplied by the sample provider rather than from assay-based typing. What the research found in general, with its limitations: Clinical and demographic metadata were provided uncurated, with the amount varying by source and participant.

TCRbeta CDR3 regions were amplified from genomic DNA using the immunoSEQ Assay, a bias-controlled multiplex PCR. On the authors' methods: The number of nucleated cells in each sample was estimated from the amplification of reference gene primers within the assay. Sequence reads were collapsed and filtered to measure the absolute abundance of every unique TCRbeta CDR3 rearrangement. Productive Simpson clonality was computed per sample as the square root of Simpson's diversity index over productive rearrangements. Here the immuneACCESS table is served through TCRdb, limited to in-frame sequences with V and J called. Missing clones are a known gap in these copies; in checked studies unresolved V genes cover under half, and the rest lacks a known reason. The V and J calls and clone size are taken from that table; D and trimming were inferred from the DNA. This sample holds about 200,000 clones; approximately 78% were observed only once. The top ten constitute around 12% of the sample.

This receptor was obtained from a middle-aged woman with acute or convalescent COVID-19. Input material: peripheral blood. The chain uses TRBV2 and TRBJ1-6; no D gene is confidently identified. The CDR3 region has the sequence CASGKGASSYNSPLHF. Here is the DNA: TGTGCCAGTGGCAAGGGAGCGAGCTCCTATAATTCACCCCTCCACTTT.